The present T cell receptor (beta chain) was sequenced within a study of cytomegalovirus exposure and HLA in healthy donors. Looked up from germline, CDR1 is MNHNS and CDR2 is SASEGT. The trim removed 5 bases at V and 0 bases at J, leaving 3 bases unmatched. CDR3 length equals 14 residues. Study-wide points: Overall, around 150 TCR beta chains were annotated as cytomegalovirus-associated. Within the approximately 130 validation repertoires, first-cohort TCR clusters tended to co-occur, according to a later analysis. The classifier reportedly diagnosed cytomegalovirus status with high sensitivity and specificity.

Method: immunoSEQ multiplex PCR; TCRdb's copy keeps in-frame clones and lacks some. The table includes some 320,000 clones, about nine tenths detected once. Note on this clone: The antigen remains undetermined.

Source material: PBMCs. The origin of this receptor is a woman in her thirties in good health and CMV-seropositive. This chain links TRBV6-1 with TRBJ2-5, with TRBD1 matching over 7 bases. The CDR3 region has the DNA TGTGCCAGCAGTATGACAGGGTACCAAGAGACCCAGTACTTC. The encoded protein is CASSMTGYQETQYF.